Listed below are T cell receptor beta chains from one sample, sequenced in a study of blood T cell repertoires in COVID-19. Some clones are missing from TCRdb's copy, which holds only in-frame ones; the method was immunoSEQ multiplex PCR. In the table there are around 9,500 clones, about three quarters of which are singletons. Sequencing was performed on peripheral blood. The receptors derive from a man in his 60s with active COVID-19. CDR3s leave out the opening cysteine and the closing phenylalanine or tryptophan. The D gene is left open where the match is weak. Only part of the rows carry a size: once, few, many, or a class if the clone is expanded.

J gene | CDR3 length | D gene | V gene | clone size | CDR3 protein
TRBJ1-1 | 14 | TRBD1 | TRBV5-6 | NA | ASSLFGTGGRTEAF
TRBJ2-4 | 16 | NA | TRBV7-2 | few | ASGLALGQNWAKNIQY
TRBJ1-4 | 11 | TRBD1 | TRBV30 | NA | AWIDRGVEKLF
TRBJ2-7 | 10 | TRBD2 | TRBV18 | NA | ASSPGGYEQY
TRBJ2-7 | 13 | TRBD1 | TRBV7-2 | NA | ASSRQTGPSYEQY
TRBJ1-1 | 11 | NA | TRBV18 | NA | ASSADGGTEAF
TRBJ2-1 | 20 | TRBD2 | TRBV2 | NA | ASSEALSWQGILAGGPGEQF
TRBJ2-3 | 11 | NA | TRBV6-1 | NA | ASSEAARNTQY
TRBJ1-5 | 11 | NA | TRBV5-1 | NA | ASSLTPGQPQH
TRBJ2-2 | 12 | NA | TRBV15 | NA | ATSRETEAGELF
TRBJ2-7 | 14 | TRBD1 | TRBV11-2 | NA | ASSLGGVGRGYEQY
TRBJ2-2 | 14 | NA | TRBV7-3 | NA | ASSPREGANTGELF
TRBJ2-7 | 13 | TRBD2 | TRBV19 | NA | ASSISGSKVYEQY
TRBJ1-2 | 13 | NA | TRBV19 | NA | ASSIVDRPLGGYT
TRBJ2-1 | 18 | TRBD2 | TRBV14 | NA | ASSQETSGGFLVSYNEQF
TRBJ1-6 | 13 | NA | TRBV7-2 | NA | ASSLASGINSPLH
TRBJ2-1 | 13 | TRBD2 | TRBV4-2 | NA | ASSPSGGATNEQF
TRBJ1-5 | 13 | NA | TRBV19 | NA | ASSEGILSNQPQH
TRBJ2-7 | 11 | TRBD1 | TRBV12-3/TRBV12-4 | few | ASSVRDSGPQY
TRBJ1-6 | 11 | NA | TRBV6-4 | NA | ASSVGANSPLH
TRBJ2-5 | 13 | NA | TRBV5-1 | NA | ASSPSSGNQETQY
TRBJ1-5 | 12 | NA | TRBV19 | few | ASPFDSREIPQH
TRBJ2-7 | 13 | TRBD1 | TRBV7-8 | NA | ASSFSGQSSYEQY
TRBJ2-4 | 14 | NA | TRBV2 | NA | ASRETGRETKNIQY
TRBJ2-2 | 13 | NA | TRBV6-5 | NA | ASSYSTGNTGELF
TRBJ2-1 | 13 | NA | TRBV7-8 | NA | ASSYQVRSYNEQF
TRBJ2-7 | 13 | TRBD1 | TRBV15 | NA | ATSRRDRGTNEQY
TRBJ2-1 | 11 | NA | TRBV2 | NA | ASSDSGGWEQF
TRBJ1-4 | 12 | NA | TRBV5-5 | NA | ASSFSDGAEKLF
TRBJ2-3 | 15 | TRBD1 | TRBV4-3 | NA | ASSQDIDRGLLDTQY
TRBJ2-7 | 11 | TRBD1 | TRBV12-3/TRBV12-4 | NA | ASSWATGGEQY
TRBJ2-5 | 12 | NA | TRBV2 | NA | ASSEFRGQETQY
TRBJ2-7 | 12 | TRBD1 | TRBV7-9 | NA | ASSLGDRGHEQY
TRBJ2-7 | 11 | NA | TRBV10-3 | NA | AISQTDSYEQY
TRBJ1-1 | 13 | NA | TRBV4-3 | once | ASSQDRGGNTEAF
TRBJ2-7 | 13 | NA | TRBV28 | NA | ASSLFFGGPARRH
TRBJ1-2 | 12 | TRBD1 | TRBV2 | NA | ASRAGDRGYGYT
TRBJ2-5 | 13 | TRBD1 | TRBV9 | NA | ASSVGTGAQETQY
TRBJ2-1 | 13 | TRBD2 | TRBV10-2 | NA | ASSDAGGRANEQF
TRBJ1-4 | 11 | NA | TRBV10-3 | NA | AIRQGANEKLF
TRBJ1-1 | 10 | NA | TRBV30 | NA | AWSVRRGRAF
TRBJ1-4 | 12 | TRBD1 | TRBV5-8 | few | ASSVGQHNEKLF
TRBJ1-2 | 11 | NA | TRBV28 | NA | ASSFHRNYGYT
TRBJ1-5 | 12 | NA | TRBV2 | NA | ASSSEDFNQPQH
TRBJ2-2 | 14 | TRBD1 | TRBV11-2 | NA | ASSLGQGVYTGELF
TRBJ2-7 | 10 | NA | TRBV20-1 | NA | SASLRDGEQY
TRBJ1-3 | 12 | NA | TRBV30 | NA | AWRDRPSGNTIY
TRBJ1-1 | 13 | NA | TRBV4-1 | NA | ASSQEVGRRTEAF
TRBJ2-2 | 13 | NA | TRBV3-1/TRBV3-2 | NA | ASSPRQVGTGELF
TRBJ2-2 | 12 | TRBD1 | TRBV9 | NA | ASSGQGGTGELF
TRBJ1-6 | 11 | NA | TRBV19 | NA | ASKPREDSPLH
TRBJ2-7 | 13 | TRBD2 | TRBV28 | NA | ASSPPSGGSYEQY
TRBJ1-5 | 11 | TRBD1 | TRBV5-5 | few | ASSLTGDQPQH
TRBJ1-2 | 13 | NA | TRBV9 | NA | ASSPKDILNYGYT
TRBJ1-1 | 12 | NA | TRBV6-5 | NA | ASSYGPRVTEAF
TRBJ2-3 | 14 | NA | TRBV11-2 | once | ASSSWQGRSTDTQY
TRBJ2-7 | 12 | NA | TRBV5-4 | NA | ASSLELESYEQY
TRBJ2-7 | 13 | TRBD1 | TRBV28 | NA | ASSLSLQGAYEQY
TRBJ2-4 | 15 | TRBD2 | TRBV5-1 | few | ASSLEGLAGEGDIQY